The rows below give T cell receptor beta chains drawn from one sample of a study of blood T cell repertoires in COVID-19. This table comes from immunoSEQ multiplex PCR, and its TCRdb copy is limited to in-frame clones, with some not included. This table holds about 180,000 clones, approximately 80% found once. Sequencing used PBMCs or T cells enriched from blood (not recorded which). These receptors were taken from a man in his sixties who had been exposed to COVID-19. Both conserved end residues are part of each CDR3. For some rows the clone size is stated as once, few or many, or as a class when expanded; others skip it.

V gene	J gene	clone size	CDR3 protein
TRBV2	TRBJ2-6	.	CASSENPGGTNVLTF
TRBV5-1	TRBJ2-1	.	CASSLGSTGNEQFF
TRBV28	TRBJ2-1	once	CASSPSYNEQFF
TRBV27	TRBJ1-1	.	CASSLAGDGNTEAFF
TRBV6-5	TRBJ2-7	few	CASRPGWSYEQYF
TRBV18	TRBJ2-4	few	CASSPRGGVDSQNIQYF
TRBV28	TRBJ2-7	.	CASSLLIGDSYF
TRBV5-4	TRBJ1-4	.	CASSLVGEYNEKLFF
TRBV4-3	TRBJ1-2	.	CASSQGPNSYGYTF
TRBV6-5	TRBJ1-2	.	CASSQTYGYGYTF
TRBV6-5	TRBJ2-7	.	CASSVSGRGSYEQYF
TRBV6-1	TRBJ2-7	.	CASSTGGFTYEQYF
TRBV11-3	TRBJ2-1	.	CASSLIQGNEQFF
TRBV24-1	TRBJ2-1	few	CATTDGVNRGNYNEQFF
TRBV11-2	TRBJ2-5	.	CASSLGRRYQETQYF
TRBV6-4	TRBJ2-3	few	CASSESGGADTQYF
TRBV24-1	TRBJ2-2	once	CATSDLGSWDRPYTGELFF
TRBV5-1	TRBJ2-1	few	CASSDGTSGHNEQFF
TRBV19	TRBJ2-1	.	CASSPRIAGGPDNEQFF
TRBV27	TRBJ1-1	.	CASSFLGQGTEAFF
TRBV9	TRBJ1-5	.	CASSVGWGVQPQHF
TRBV7-9	TRBJ2-5	few	CASSPLLTGWGSGETQYF